This is a list of T cell receptor beta chains from one sample in a study of cytomegalovirus exposure and HLA in healthy donors. Some clones are missing from TCRdb's copy, which holds only in-frame ones; the method was immunoSEQ multiplex PCR. The sample records around 130,000 clones, roughly 80% being singletons. Sequenced sample: PBMCs. The receptors come from a male donor in good health and CMV-seropositive. Both conserved end residues are part of each CDR3. D genes are given only for firm matches. Size is stated for part of the rows, as once, few or many counts, or as a class when the clone is expanded.

clone size,V gene,J gene,D gene,CDR3 DNA,CDR3 protein
.,TRBV27,TRBJ1-1,.,TGTGCCAGCAGTTTACCGGGGAACACTGAAGCTTTCTTT,CASSLPGNTEAFF
.,TRBV5-1,TRBJ2-6,.,TGCGCCAGTTCCATTGGGGTCTCTGGGGCCAACGGCCTGACTTTC,CASSIGVSGANGLTF
.,TRBV9,TRBJ2-4,TRBD2,TGTGCCAGCAGCGTGAGTTCTGACCCCGGGACTAGCGGTTCGGGCATTCAGTACTTC,CASSVSSDPGTSGSGIQYF
.,TRBV6-4,TRBJ2-1,TRBD2,TGTGCCAGCAGCGACTCGGGGGGGGGCAATGAGCAGTTCTTC,CASSDSGGGNEQFF
.,TRBV6-5,TRBJ1-2,.,TGTGCCAGCAGGCAGGACAGTGGCGGCTACACCTTC,CASRQDSGGYTF
.,TRBV12-5,TRBJ1-2,.,TGTGCTAGTGCCCCGGGGGAACCCTATGGCTACACCTTC,CASAPGEPYGYTF
.,TRBV6-6,TRBJ2-3,.,TGTGCCAGCAGTTACCAGGCAGGGAAAACAGATACGCAGTATTTT,CASSYQAGKTDTQYF
once,TRBV27,TRBJ2-1,TRBD2,TGTGCCAGCATCCTAGGCCCTAGCGGGAACAATGAGCAGTTCTTC,CASILGPSGNNEQFF
.,TRBV5-6,TRBJ1-4,.,TGTGCCAGCACCCTTTATGCAACTAATGAAAAACTGTTTTTT,CASTLYATNEKLFF
.,TRBV10-3,TRBJ1-2,TRBD1,TGTGCCATCAGTGACCTCATCACGACAGGGGATGGCTACACCTTC,CAISDLITTGDGYTF
.,TRBV7-9,TRBJ1-1,.,TGTTCCAGCAGCACAGGGAACACTGAAGCTTTCTTT,CSSSTGNTEAFF
.,TRBV19,TRBJ2-1,TRBD2,TGTGCCAGTAGTCTAAACTTTAGAGCGGGAGGGGAATACAATGAGCAGTTCTTC,CASSLNFRAGGEYNEQFF
.,TRBV7-2,TRBJ1-4,.,TGTGCCAGCAGCTTATCTTATAATGAAAAACTGTTTTTT,CASSLSYNEKLFF
.,TRBV28,TRBJ1-5,TRBD1,TGTGCCAGCAGTCCCACAGGGGAACGCAATCAGCCCCAGCATTTT,CASSPTGERNQPQHF
.,TRBV5-1,TRBJ1-1,.,TGCGCCAGCAACAGCGGGGCCACGAACACTGAAGCTTTCTTT,CASNSGATNTEAFF
.,TRBV11-3,TRBJ1-2,TRBD1,TGTGCCAGCAGCTTTTTCCCAGGGGGCAGTACGGGTAACTATGGCTACACCTTC,CASSFFPGGSTGNYGYTF
.,TRBV28,TRBJ2-1,TRBD2,TGTGCCAGCAGTTCCCCCGGGGGGAGTAGCGGGAGGATGAATGAGCAGTTCTTC,CASSSPGGSSGRMNEQFF
.,TRBV14,TRBJ2-1,TRBD2,TGTGCCAGCGGACTAGCGGACTACAATGAGCAGTTCTTC,CASGLADYNEQFF
.,TRBV6-4,TRBJ1-2,TRBD1,TGTGCCAGCAGTGACGGTAACAGGGGGACGGATGGCTACACCTTC,CASSDGNRGTDGYTF
.,TRBV7-6,TRBJ1-3,.,TGTGCCAGCAGCTTAGCGGGGGGAGAAGCTGGAAACACCATATATTTT,CASSLAGGEAGNTIYF
.,TRBV9,TRBJ2-1,TRBD2,TGTGCCAGCAGCGTATGGGGGAGGGCCGGGGATGAGCAGTTCTTC,CASSVWGRAGDEQFF
.,TRBV28,TRBJ2-5,TRBD2,TGTGCCAGCAGCCGTAAGGGACTAGCGGGAAGGGAGACCCAGTACTTC,CASSRKGLAGRETQYF
.,TRBV6-1,TRBJ2-7,TRBD1,TGTGCCAGCAGTGATCCCTCGGGACAGGGTTTTTACGAGCAGTACTTC,CASSDPSGQGFYEQYF
.,TRBV6-4,TRBJ2-5,TRBD2,TGTGCCAGCAGTTCGGAGGCGGGAGGGGGAGAGACCCAGTACTTC,CASSSEAGGGETQYF
few,TRBV6-5,TRBJ1-1,.,TGTGCCAGCCGGAGTGTGGGCACTGAAGCTTTCTTT,CASRSVGTEAFF
.,TRBV10-1,TRBJ2-1,TRBD1,TGCGCCAGCAGCTCCTCGTCCGGGACAGGGAAGGGCCATGAGCAGTTCTTC,CASSSSSGTGKGHEQFF
.,TRBV5-1,TRBJ1-1,TRBD1,TGCGCCAGCAGCTTGACGACAGGGGCGGGCACTGAAGCTTTCTTT,CASSLTTGAGTEAFF
once,TRBV5-4,TRBJ1-1,.,TGTGCCAGCAGCTTGGTAGGGGACACTGAAGCTTTCTTT,CASSLVGDTEAFF
.,TRBV11-2,TRBJ2-7,.,TGTGCCAGCAGGTCCACAGGGCACGAGCAGTACTTC,CASRSTGHEQYF
few,TRBV10-2,TRBJ2-1,TRBD2,TGCGCCAGCAGGGCTAGCGGGATCTACAATGAGCAGTTCTTC,CASRASGIYNEQFF
.,TRBV29-1,TRBJ2-1,TRBD2,TGCAGCGCCTGGGGGCTAGCGGGAGTCAATGAGCAGTTCTTC,CSAWGLAGVNEQFF
.,TRBV28,TRBJ1-5,TRBD1,TGTGCCAGCACCGAAGGGACAGGGCGTAATCAGCCCCAGCATTTT,CASTEGTGRNQPQHF
.,TRBV4-2,TRBJ2-5,.,TGTGCCAGCAGCCTTAGAGGCGGGTCTAAGAAGACCCAGTACTTC,CASSLRGGSKKTQYF
.,TRBV7-2,TRBJ2-6,.,TGTGCCAGCAGCTTAGCGAGCTTAGCTGGGGCCAACGTCCTGACTTTC,CASSLASLAGANVLTF
.,TRBV11-3,TRBJ2-1,TRBD2,TGTGCCAGCAGCTTACAACTAGCGGGAGTACGGGATGAGCAGTTCTTC,CASSLQLAGVRDEQFF
.,TRBV7-2,TRBJ2-5,.,TGTGCCAGCAGCTTAGGAGGGGGCGGGACAGTCCAAGAGACCCAGTACTTC,CASSLGGGGTVQETQYF
.,TRBV6-6,TRBJ1-4,.,TGTGCCAGCAGTTACTCCTCGAATGAAAAACTGTTTTTT,CASSYSSNEKLFF
.,TRBV14,TRBJ2-3,.,TGTGCCAGCAGCCAAGTTTCTAGCACAGATACGCAGTATTTT,CASSQVSSTDTQYF
.,TRBV27,TRBJ2-1,TRBD1,TGTGCCAGCAGTCCACATAGGGACAGGGAATGGAGGCGGGAGAAAAACAATGAGCAGTTCTTC,CASSPHRDREWRREKNNEQFF
.,TRBV5-6,TRBJ1-2,.,TGTGCCAGCAGCTTTATAGGCAGCGCGCGAGGCTACACCTTC,CASSFIGSARGYTF
.,TRBV4-3,TRBJ2-7,.,TGCGCCAGCAGCCTTGACAGGAGCTCCTACGAGCAGTACTTC,CASSLDRSSYEQYF
.,TRBV27,TRBJ2-1,.,TGTGCCAGCTGCCCGGGTTGGGACAATGAGCAGTTCTTC,CASCPGWDNEQFF
.,TRBV11-2,TRBJ2-5,.,TGTGCCAGCAGCTTAGATCCTGGTAGCGGCGGGCGAGAGACCCAGTACTTC,CASSLDPGSGGRETQYF
.,TRBV10-3,TRBJ2-5,TRBD1,TGTGCCATCAGTGGGGGACAGGGGGAGACCCAGTACTTC,CAISGGQGETQYF
.,TRBV7-2,TRBJ1-5,.,TGTGCCAGCAGCTTTGGGGGCGGGGGGCAGCCCCAGCATTTT,CASSFGGGGQPQHF
.,TRBV7-9,TRBJ2-7,.,TGTGCCAGCAGCCCCGACGTCGCGGTTGAGCAGTACTTC,CASSPDVAVEQYF
.,TRBV13,TRBJ2-7,TRBD2,TGTGCCAGCAGCTCCGAAACGGGACTAGCGGGACGAAAGTACTTC,CASSSETGLAGRKYF
few,TRBV28,TRBJ2-1,TRBD2,TGTGCCAGCAGCAAACTAGCGGGAGTCTCCGAGCAGTTCTTC,CASSKLAGVSEQFF
.,TRBV30,TRBJ2-5,TRBD2,TGTGCCTGGAGTGTAATTAGCGGGAGAGGGGAGACCCAGTACTTC,CAWSVISGRGETQYF
.,TRBV9,TRBJ2-1,TRBD2,TGTGCCAGCTCCCCGGGCGGGAGCTCCTACAATGAGCAGTTCTTC,CASSPGGSSYNEQFF
once,TRBV19,TRBJ2-7,TRBD2,TGTGCCAGTAGTTGGACTAGCGGGCGGAGCTCCTACGAGCAGTACTTC,CASSWTSGRSSYEQYF
.,TRBV5-5,TRBJ2-7,TRBD1,TGTGCCAGCAGCTTGAGTGGGACAGGAGAAGGCGAGCAGTACTTC,CASSLSGTGEGEQYF
.,TRBV30,TRBJ1-4,.,TGTGCCTGGGCCACAGGGCTAGCGGGTGAAAAACTGTTTTTT,CAWATGLAGEKLFF
.,TRBV7-3,TRBJ1-1,.,TGTGCCAGCAGCTTATCGACAGACACTGAAGCTTTCTTT,CASSLSTDTEAFF
.,TRBV5-1,TRBJ2-7,.,TGCGCCAGCAGCTCGGGACACGGGGACTACGAGCAGTACTTC,CASSSGHGDYEQYF